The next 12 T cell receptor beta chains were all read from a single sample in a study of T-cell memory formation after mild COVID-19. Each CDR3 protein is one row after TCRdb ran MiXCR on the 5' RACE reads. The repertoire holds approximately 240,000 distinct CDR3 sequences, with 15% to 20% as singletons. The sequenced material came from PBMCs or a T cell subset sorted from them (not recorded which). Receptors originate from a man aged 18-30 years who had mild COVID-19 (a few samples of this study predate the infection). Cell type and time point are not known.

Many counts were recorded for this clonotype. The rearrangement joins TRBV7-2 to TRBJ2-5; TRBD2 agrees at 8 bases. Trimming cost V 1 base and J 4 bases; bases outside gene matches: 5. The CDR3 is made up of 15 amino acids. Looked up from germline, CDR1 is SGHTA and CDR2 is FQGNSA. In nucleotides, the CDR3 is TGTGCCAGCAGCTTAGTTAGCGGGGACGGAGAGACCCAGTACTTC. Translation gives CASSLVSGDGETQYF. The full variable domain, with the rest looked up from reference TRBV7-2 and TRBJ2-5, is GAGVSQSPSNKVTEKGKDVELRCDPISGHTALYWYRQSLGQGLEFLIYFQGNSAPDKSGLPSDRFSAERTGGSVSTLTIQRTQQEDSAVYLCASSLVSGDGETQYFGPGTRLLVL.

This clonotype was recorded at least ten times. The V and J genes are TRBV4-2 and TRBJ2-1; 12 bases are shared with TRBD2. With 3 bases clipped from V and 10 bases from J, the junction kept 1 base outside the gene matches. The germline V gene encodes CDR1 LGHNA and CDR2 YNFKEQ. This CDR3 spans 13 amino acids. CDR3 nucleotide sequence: TGTGCCAGCAGCCAGACTAGCGGGGGAGAGCAGTTCTTC. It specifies CASSQTSGGEQFF.

CDR3 protein: CSARANRESNQPQHF. The CDR3 nucleotides are TGCAGTGCTAGAGCGAACAGGGAGAGCAATCAGCCCCAGCATTTT. The chain employs TRBV20-1 and TRBJ1-5; perhaps TRBD1 as D (6 bases). V was shortened by 1 base and J by 1 base, with 11 bases between the two germline ends. Germline V gives CDR1 DFQATT, CDR2 SNEGSKA (reference sequence). This CDR3 is 15 amino acids long.

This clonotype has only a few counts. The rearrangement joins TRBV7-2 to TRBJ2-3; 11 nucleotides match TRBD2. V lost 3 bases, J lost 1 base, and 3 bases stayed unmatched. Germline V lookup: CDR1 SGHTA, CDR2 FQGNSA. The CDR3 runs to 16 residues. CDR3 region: CASSFSGGAGTDTQYF. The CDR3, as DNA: TGTGCCAGCAGCTTTAGCGGGGGGGCTGGCACAGATACGCAGTATTTT.

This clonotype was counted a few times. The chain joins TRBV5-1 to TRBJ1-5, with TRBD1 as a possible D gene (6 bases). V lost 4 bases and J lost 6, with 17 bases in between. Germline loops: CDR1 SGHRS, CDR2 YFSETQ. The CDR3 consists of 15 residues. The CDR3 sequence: CASSPGGGVGQPQHF. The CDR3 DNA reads TGCGCCAGCAGCCCCGGGGGCGGGGTTGGTCAGCCCCAGCATTTT.

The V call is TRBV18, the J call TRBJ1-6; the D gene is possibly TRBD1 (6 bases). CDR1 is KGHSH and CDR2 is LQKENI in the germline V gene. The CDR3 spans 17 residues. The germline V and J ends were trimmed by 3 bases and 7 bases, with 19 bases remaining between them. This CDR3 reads CASSPIPGEWVNSPLHF. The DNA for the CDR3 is TGTGCCAGCTCACCGATCCCAGGGGAATGGGTCAATTCACCCCTCCACTTT.

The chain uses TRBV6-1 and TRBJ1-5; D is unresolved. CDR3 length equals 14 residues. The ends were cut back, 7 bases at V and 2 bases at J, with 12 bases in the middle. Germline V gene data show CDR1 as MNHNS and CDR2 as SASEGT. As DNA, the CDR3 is TGTGCCAGCAAGGAGGTCGAGGGCAATCAGCCCCAGCATTTT. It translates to CASKEVEGNQPQHF.

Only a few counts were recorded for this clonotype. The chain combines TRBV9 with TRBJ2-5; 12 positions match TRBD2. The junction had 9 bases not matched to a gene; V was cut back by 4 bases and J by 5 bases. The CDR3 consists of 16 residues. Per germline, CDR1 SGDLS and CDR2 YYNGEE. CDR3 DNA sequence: TGTGCCAGCAGCACTGGACTAGCGGGGCTTAAGGAGACCCAGTACTTC. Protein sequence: CASSTGLAGLKETQYF.

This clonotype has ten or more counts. CDR3 nucleotide sequence: TGTGCCAGCAGCTCCACCGGGACAGGCCAGCAGTACGTC. Amino acid sequence: CASSSTGTGQQYV. The chain is built from TRBV7-9 and TRBJ2-7, with 8 bases matching TRBD1. J gave up 8 bases and V 4 bases, and 7 bases lay outside the gene matches. Germline CDR1 reads SEHNR; CDR2 reads FQNEAQ (reference sequence). The CDR3 extends over 13 amino acids.

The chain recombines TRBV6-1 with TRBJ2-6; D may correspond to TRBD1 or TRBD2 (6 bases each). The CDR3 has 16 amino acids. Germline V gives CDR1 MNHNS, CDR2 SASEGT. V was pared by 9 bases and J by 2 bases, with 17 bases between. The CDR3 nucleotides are TGTGCCAGTCTCGGACGGGGGCGCGCTGGGGCCAACGTCCTGACTTTC. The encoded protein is CASLGRGRAGANVLTF.

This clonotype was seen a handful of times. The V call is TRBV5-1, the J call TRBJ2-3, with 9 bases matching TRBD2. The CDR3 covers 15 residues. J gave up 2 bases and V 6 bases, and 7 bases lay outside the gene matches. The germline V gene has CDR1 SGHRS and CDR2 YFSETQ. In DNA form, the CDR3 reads TGCGCCAGCAAAGATCTAGCGGGGTACACAGATACGCAGTATTTT. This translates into CASKDLAGYTDTQYF.

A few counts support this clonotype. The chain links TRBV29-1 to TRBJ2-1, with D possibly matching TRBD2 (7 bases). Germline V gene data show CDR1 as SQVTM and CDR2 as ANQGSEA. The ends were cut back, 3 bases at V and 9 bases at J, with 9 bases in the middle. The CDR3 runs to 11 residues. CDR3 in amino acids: CSVDRGGEQFF. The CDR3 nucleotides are TGCAGCGTTGATAGGGGGGGTGAGCAGTTCTTC.